This T cell receptor beta chain was identified in a study of cytomegalovirus exposure and HLA in healthy donors. Across the whole study: The roughly 120 million unique TCR beta sequences, from about 170 million T cells, were found by an earlier analysis. In terms of ancestry, the Caucasian-associated cluster contained roughly four fifths of the 350 to 450 genotyped donors.

CDR3 length: 15 residues. The V and J ends lost 6 bases and 2 bases, in that order; junction bases with no gene match: 8. The germline V gene has CDR1 MNHEY and CDR2 SVGAGI. The PCR had 60 Vbeta and 13 Jbeta primers. The repertoire was sequenced with immunoSEQ multiplex PCR; TCRdb's copy has only in-frame clones and lacks some. The repertoire holds about 140,000 clones, with roughly 80% as singletons. Study-wide results and limits: Presence/absence analyses assumed roughly uniform sequencing depth across donors, which may not hold.

A note on this clone: The antigen is not known.

This receptor was obtained from a woman aged 40 to 49 in good health and CMV-seropositive. Sequences were obtained from PBMCs. The V call is TRBV6-5, the J call TRBJ2-3; 7 nucleotides match TRBD1. CDR3: CASRWTGPYTDTQYF. In DNA form, the CDR3 reads TGTGCCAGCAGATGGACAGGTCCTTACACAGATACGCAGTATTTT.